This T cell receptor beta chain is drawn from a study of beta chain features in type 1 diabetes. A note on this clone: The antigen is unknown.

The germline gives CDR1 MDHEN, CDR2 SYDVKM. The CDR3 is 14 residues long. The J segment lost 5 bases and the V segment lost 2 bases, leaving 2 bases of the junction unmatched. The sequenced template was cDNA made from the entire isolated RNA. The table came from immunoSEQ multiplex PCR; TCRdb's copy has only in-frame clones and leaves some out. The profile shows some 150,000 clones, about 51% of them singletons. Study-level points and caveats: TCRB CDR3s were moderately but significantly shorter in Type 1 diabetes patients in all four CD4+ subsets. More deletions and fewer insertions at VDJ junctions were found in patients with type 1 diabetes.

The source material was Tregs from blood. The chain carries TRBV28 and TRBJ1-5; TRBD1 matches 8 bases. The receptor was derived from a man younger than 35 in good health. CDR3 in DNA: TGTGCCAGCAGTTTAGGACAGGGTCATCAGCCCCAGCATTTT. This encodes CASSLGQGHQPQHF.